A selection of T cell receptor beta chains follows, all from one sample in a study of blood T cell repertoires in COVID-19. This table comes from immunoSEQ multiplex PCR, and its TCRdb copy is limited to in-frame clones, with some not included. Of approximately 250,000 clones listed, over 75% are singletons. Sequenced sample: peripheral blood. The receptor source for this set is a human donor in a cohort sampled during active COVID-19. The CDR3 runs from the conserved cysteine through the conserved F or W. The D gene is left open where the match is weak. Clone size is not always given. Where it is, it says once, few, many or a class for expanded clones.

size: .
J: TRBJ1-5
D: TRBD1
V: TRBV7-2
CDR3: CASSLQGAAQPQHF
DNA: TGTGCCAGCAGCCTACAGGGGGCGGCTCAGCCCCAGCATTTT

size: .
J: TRBJ2-5
D: TRBD1
V: TRBV25-1
CDR3: CASSARGWFSETQYF
DNA: TGTGCCAGCAGTGCCAGGGGGTGGTTTTCGGAGACCCAGTACTTC

size: .
J: TRBJ1-2
D: TRBD1
V: TRBV2
CDR3: CASLPGTGGIYGYTF
DNA: TGTGCCAGTCTACCCGGGACAGGGGGGATCTATGGCTACACCTTC

size: .
J: TRBJ2-3
D: TRBD1
V: TRBV7-4
CDR3: CASSPLTGTGIGTDTQYF
DNA: TGTGCCAGCAGCCCTTTAACCGGGACAGGGATAGGGACAGATACGCAGTATTTT

size: .
J: TRBJ2-1
D: TRBD2
V: TRBV9
CDR3: CASSEGLAGGNEQFF
DNA: TGTGCCAGCAGCGAGGGACTAGCGGGAGGGAATGAGCAGTTCTTC

size: .
J: TRBJ1-1
D: .
V: TRBV27
CDR3: CASSLSLGSGPEAFF
DNA: TGTGCCAGCAGTTTATCGTTGGGGAGTGGCCCTGAAGCTTTCTTT

size: .
J: TRBJ1-3
D: .
V: TRBV18
CDR3: CASSPLQVSSGNTIYF
DNA: TGTGCCAGCTCACCACTACAAGTCAGCTCTGGAAACACCATATATTTT

size: .
J: TRBJ2-4
D: .
V: TRBV5-4
CDR3: CASSLERKNIQYF
DNA: TGTGCCAGCAGCTTGGAGAGAAAAAACATTCAGTACTTC

size: .
J: TRBJ1-1
D: .
V: TRBV21-1
CDR3: CASSPRDSCTEAFF
DNA: TGTGCCAGCAGCCCTCGGGACAGCTGCACTGAAGCTTTCTTT

size: many
J: TRBJ1-1
D: .
V: TRBV28
CDR3: CASRVGSTEAFF
DNA: TGTGCCAGCAGGGTGGGCAGCACTGAAGCTTTCTTT

size: .
J: TRBJ2-1
D: .
V: TRBV4-3
CDR3: CASSQDAQLAASSFF
DNA: TGCGCCAGCAGCCAAGATGCCCAACTAGCTGCCTCTTCGTTCTTC

size: .
J: TRBJ2-7
D: TRBD2
V: TRBV9
CDR3: CASSVGSGGAQWEQYF
DNA: TGTGCCAGCAGCGTAGGTAGCGGGGGGGCCCAGTGGGAGCAGTACTTC

size: .
J: TRBJ1-5
D: .
V: TRBV5-1
CDR3: CASSLKPGTSNQPQHF
DNA: TGCGCCAGCAGCTTAAAGCCGGGAACTAGCAATCAGCCCCAGCATTTT

size: .
J: TRBJ1-4
D: .
V: TRBV11-2
CDR3: CASSFLPNEKLFF
DNA: TGTGCCAGCAGCTTTCTTCCTAATGAAAAACTGTTTTTT

size: .
J: TRBJ2-1
D: .
V: TRBV19
CDR3: CASSIDEGRGNEQFF
DNA: TGTGCCAGTAGTATAGATGAAGGGCGGGGCAATGAGCAGTTCTTC

size: .
J: TRBJ2-5
D: TRBD2
V: TRBV28
CDR3: CASTPPGGHGETQYF
DNA: TGTGCCAGCACCCCCCCGGGAGGGCACGGAGAGACCCAGTACTTC

size: few
J: TRBJ1-4
D: TRBD1
V: TRBV5-1
CDR3: CASSAGQGIGNEKLFF
DNA: TGCGCCAGCAGCGCGGGACAGGGCATAGGGAATGAAAAACTGTTTTTT

size: .
J: TRBJ2-7
D: TRBD2
V: TRBV27
CDR3: CASRSGGGSYEQYF
DNA: TGTGCCAGCAGGTCGGGGGGAGGCTCCTACGAGCAGTACTTC

size: .
J: TRBJ2-3
D: TRBD1
V: TRBV3-1/TRBV3-2
CDR3: CASSHTRTGGIVDTQYF
DNA: TGTGCCAGCAGCCACACTCGGACAGGGGGAATCGTAGATACGCAGTATTTT

size: .
J: TRBJ1-1
D: TRBD1
V: TRBV6-5
CDR3: CASNTQGAVTEAFF
DNA: TGTGCCAGCAACACACAGGGGGCGGTCACTGAAGCTTTCTTT

size: .
J: TRBJ2-7
D: TRBD2
V: TRBV6-2/TRBV6-3
CDR3: CASSEARLAGATYEQYF
DNA: TGTGCCAGCAGTGAGGCGCGGCTAGCGGGGGCCACCTACGAGCAGTACTTC

size: few
J: TRBJ1-5
D: .
V: TRBV21-1
CDR3: CASSVRNRGHQPQHF
DNA: TGTGCCAGCAGCGTACGAAACAGGGGGCATCAGCCCCAGCATTTT

size: once
J: TRBJ1-1
D: TRBD1
V: TRBV18
CDR3: CASSPDRDTEAFF
DNA: TGTGCCAGCTCACCCGACAGGGACACTGAAGCTTTCTTT

size: .
J: TRBJ1-5
D: .
V: TRBV10-3
CDR3: CAISEQDNQPQHF
DNA: TGTGCCATCAGTGAGCAGGACAATCAGCCCCAGCATTTT

size: few
J: TRBJ1-2
D: .
V: TRBV11-2
CDR3: CASSRDTNYGYTF
DNA: TGTGCCAGCAGCCGGGACACGAACTATGGCTACACCTTC

size: .
J: TRBJ2-3
D: TRBD2
V: TRBV18
CDR3: CASSTTSGAGDTQYF
DNA: TGTGCCAGCTCCACGACTAGCGGGGCCGGAGATACGCAGTATTTT

size: .
J: TRBJ1-1
D: .
V: TRBV25-1
CDR3: CASSELRGMNTEAFF
DNA: TGTGCCAGCAGTGAACTTAGGGGGATGAACACTGAAGCTTTCTTT

size: .
J: TRBJ1-1
D: .
V: TRBV15
CDR3: CATSRDNGPNTEAFF
DNA: TGTGCCACCAGCAGAGATAATGGGCCTAACACTGAAGCTTTCTTT

size: .
J: TRBJ2-1
D: .
V: TRBV6-2/TRBV6-3
CDR3: CASSYPGLDNEQFF
DNA: TGTGCCAGCAGTTACCCGGGACTTGACAATGAGCAGTTCTTC

size: .
J: TRBJ1-1
D: .
V: TRBV2
CDR3: CASREWVTEAFF
DNA: TGTGCCTCCAGGGAATGGGTCACTGAAGCTTTCTTT

size: few
J: TRBJ2-7
D: .
V: TRBV10-3
CDR3: CAIRGASYEQYF
DNA: TGTGCCATCAGGGGGGCTTCCTACGAGCAGTACTTC

size: .
J: TRBJ1-2
D: .
V: TRBV19
CDR3: CASSPRQNHNDGYTF
DNA: TGTGCCAGTAGCCCCCGACAGAACCATAATGATGGCTACACCTTC

size: .
J: TRBJ2-1
D: .
V: TRBV3-1/TRBV3-2
CDR3: CASSFSPAGLLNEQFF
DNA: TGTGCCAGCAGTTTTTCACCCGCGGGCCTCCTCAATGAGCAGTTCTTC

size: .
J: TRBJ1-2
D: TRBD1
V: TRBV5-1
CDR3: CASSLGTGNNYGYTF
DNA: TGCGCCAGCAGCTTGGGGACAGGGAATAACTATGGCTACACCTTC

size: .
J: TRBJ2-7
D: .
V: TRBV6-6
CDR3: CASRMGPSYEQYF
DNA: TGTGCCAGCAGGATGGGGCCTTCTTACGAGCAGTACTTC

size: .
J: TRBJ2-1
D: TRBD2
V: TRBV29-1
CDR3: CSVEKTSGRLASGYEQFF
DNA: TGCAGCGTTGAGAAGACTAGCGGGAGGCTCGCTTCGGGTTACGAGCAGTTCTTC

size: .
J: TRBJ2-7
D: .
V: TRBV5-1
CDR3: CASSLGQGSYEQYF
DNA: TGCGCCAGCAGCTTGGGGCAGGGATCCTACGAGCAGTACTTC

size: .
J: TRBJ1-4
D: .
V: TRBV5-1
CDR3: CASSLYSRGSEKLFF
DNA: TGCGCCAGCAGCTTGTATAGCAGGGGTTCGGAAAAACTGTTTTTT

size: few
J: TRBJ1-3
D: TRBD1
V: TRBV7-6
CDR3: CASSSGQGLRNTIYF
DNA: TGTGCCAGCAGCTCGGGACAGGGGTTGAGAAACACCATATATTTT

size: .
J: TRBJ2-5
D: .
V: TRBV7-9
CDR3: CASSLWAEETQYF
DNA: TGTGCCAGCAGCTTATGGGCAGAAGAGACCCAGTACTTC

size: .
J: TRBJ2-2
D: TRBD2
V: TRBV18
CDR3: CASSPPGLADTGELFF
DNA: TGTGCCAGCTCACCTCCCGGACTAGCGGACACCGGGGAGCTGTTTTTT

size: .
J: TRBJ2-7
D: TRBD2
V: TRBV5-8
CDR3: CASSSGLAGGYEQYF
DNA: TGTGCCAGCAGCTCGGGACTAGCGGGGGGGTACGAGCAGTACTTC

size: .
J: TRBJ2-7
D: TRBD2
V: TRBV6-5
CDR3: CERGGSSYEQYF
DNA: TGTGAACGGGGGGGGAGCTCCTACGAGCAGTACTTC

size: .
J: TRBJ2-2
D: TRBD1
V: TRBV7-2
CDR3: CASSLWDRATGELFF
DNA: TGTGCCAGCAGCTTATGGGACAGGGCCACCGGGGAGCTGTTTTTT

size: .
J: TRBJ2-7
D: TRBD1
V: TRBV6-5
CDR3: CASRMDRVVYEQYF
DNA: TGTGCCAGCAGGATGGACAGGGTAGTTTACGAGCAGTACTTC

size: .
J: TRBJ2-5
D: TRBD2
V: TRBV13
CDR3: CASSLGLVQETQYF
DNA: TGTGCCAGCAGCCTGGGACTAGTCCAAGAGACCCAGTACTTC

size: .
J: TRBJ2-7
D: TRBD1
V: TRBV28
CDR3: CASSSGGQIYEQYF
DNA: TGTGCCAGCAGTTCAGGGGGACAGATATACGAGCAGTACTTC

size: .
J: TRBJ2-5
D: .
V: TRBV5-1
CDR3: CASSLGVAETQYF
DNA: TGCGCCAGCAGCCTAGGAGTGGCAGAGACCCAGTACTTC

size: few
J: TRBJ2-7
D: TRBD2
V: TRBV5-5
CDR3: CASSFGRAYEQYF
DNA: TGTGCCAGCAGCTTCGGGAGGGCCTACGAGCAGTACTTC

size: .
J: TRBJ2-1
D: TRBD2
V: TRBV4-1
CDR3: CASSQNPTSGGAREQFF
DNA: TGCGCCAGCAGCCAAAACCCTACTAGCGGGGGGGCACGTGAGCAGTTCTTC

size: .
J: TRBJ2-3
D: TRBD1
V: TRBV7-2
CDR3: CASSLGGTGSDTQYF
DNA: TGTGCCAGCAGCTTAGGAGGGACAGGCTCAGATACGCAGTATTTT

size: .
J: TRBJ2-1
D: TRBD2
V: TRBV5-4
CDR3: CASSLGGLAGNNEQFF
DNA: TGTGCCAGCAGCTTGGGGGGACTAGCGGGAAACAATGAGCAGTTCTTC

size: .
J: TRBJ1-6
D: TRBD1
V: TRBV3-1/TRBV3-2
CDR3: CASSLGQGGSSYNSPLHF
DNA: TGTGCCAGCAGCCTGGGACAGGGGGGAAGCTCCTATAATTCACCCCTCCACTTT

size: .
J: TRBJ2-7
D: TRBD1
V: TRBV5-1
CDR3: CASSQRPGQGQHEQYF
DNA: TGCGCCAGCAGCCAACGACCGGGACAGGGTCAACACGAGCAGTACTTC

size: .
J: TRBJ2-2
D: TRBD1
V: TRBV10-1
CDR3: CASRGQGYNGELFF
DNA: TGCGCCAGCAGAGGACAGGGTTACAACGGGGAGCTGTTTTTT

size: .
J: TRBJ2-1
D: .
V: TRBV5-1
CDR3: CASSLEGGTYNEQFF
DNA: TGCGCCAGCAGCTTGGAAGGGGGAACCTACAATGAGCAGTTCTTC

size: .
J: TRBJ2-1
D: TRBD2
V: TRBV5-1
CDR3: CASSLVGGSGSEQFF
DNA: TGCGCCAGCAGCTTGGTAGGGGGTAGCGGGAGTGAGCAGTTCTTC

size: .
J: TRBJ1-1
D: .
V: TRBV9
CDR3: CASSVARRSTEAFF
DNA: TGTGCCAGCAGCGTAGCTAGGAGGAGTACTGAAGCTTTCTTT

size: .
J: TRBJ2-3
D: .
V: TRBV5-1
CDR3: CASSLTGDRGGDTQYF
DNA: TGCGCCAGCAGCTTGACAGGGGATCGGGGAGGAGATACGCAGTATTTT

size: .
J: TRBJ2-7
D: .
V: TRBV7-2
CDR3: CASSLGASYEQYF
DNA: TGTGCCAGCAGCTTGGGGGCTTCCTACGAGCAGTACTTC